This TCR beta chain was sequenced for a study of graft-versus-host responses after intestinal transplantation. Study details: The transplants performed in recipients were multivisceral, liver-intestinal, or isolated intestinal. Tacrolimus and steroids were given for two to three years to all recipients after anti-thymocyte globulin induction. Overall study findings and caveats: In patients with graft-donor T cell macrochimerism, allograft graft-versus-host to host-versus-graft clonal ratios were high. Among recipient marrow samples, GvH clones were found; some appeared first in ileum or blood.

Clones were sequenced by immunoSEQ multiplex PCR, and TCRdb holds only the in-frame ones, with some missing. The sample shows about 120,000 clones, 95% of them seen only once. A word on this clone: Its antigen is unknown.

Germline values: CDR1 LGHNA, CDR2 YSLEER. The CDR3 runs to 15 residues. V dropped 5 bases and J dropped 0; count of bases not matched to a gene: 7. J is TRBJ2-7 and V is TRBV4-3; 7 bases are shared with TRBD1. The source was unstimulated CD8+ T cells sorted from spleen or lymph node cells, collected before intestinal transplant. This clonotype originated in a human donor who received an intestinal transplant. This chain's CDR3 is CASSSRDSGSYEQYF. As DNA, the CDR3 is TGCGCCAGCAGCTCCCGGGACAGCGGCTCCTACGAGCAGTACTTC.